This note documents a single T cell receptor (beta chain) sequence. The data stem from a study of T cell changes during pregnancy in multiple sclerosis. CDR1 is MGHRA, CDR2 YSYEKL, per germline. V lost 1 base and J lost 4, with 14 bases in between. This CDR3 comprises 16 residues. Clones were read by immunoSEQ multiplex PCR, and TCRdb kept only the in-frame ones, dropping some. The table includes 58,000 or so clones, 90% detected once. This sequence originates from a female donor in good health, enrolled as a control in a pregnancy study. Sequenced here: peripheral blood, sampled in the first trimester of pregnancy. This chain joins TRBV4-1 and TRBJ1-3; D uncertain. The CDR3 DNA sequence: TGCGCCAGCAGCCAAGGATCCCGAGGAAAAGGAAACACCATATATTTT. Its translation is CASSQGSRGKGNTIYF.